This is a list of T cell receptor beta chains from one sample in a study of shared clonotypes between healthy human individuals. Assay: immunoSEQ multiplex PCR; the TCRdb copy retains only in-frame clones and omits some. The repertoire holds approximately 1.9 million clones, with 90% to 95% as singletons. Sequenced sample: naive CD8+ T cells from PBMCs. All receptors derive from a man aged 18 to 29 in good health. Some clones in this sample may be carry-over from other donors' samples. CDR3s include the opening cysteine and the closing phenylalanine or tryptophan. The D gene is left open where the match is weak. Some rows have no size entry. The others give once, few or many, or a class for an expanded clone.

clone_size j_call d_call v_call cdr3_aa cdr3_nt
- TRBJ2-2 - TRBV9 CASSVWGADTGELFF TGTGCCAGCAGCGTTTGGGGGGCCGACACCGGGGAGCTGTTTTTT
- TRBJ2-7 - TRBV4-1 CASSQGQGFYEQYF TGCGCCAGCAGCCAAGGGCAGGGATTCTACGAGCAGTACTTC
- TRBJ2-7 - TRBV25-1 CASNGPSSYEQYF TGTGCCAGCAATGGCCCCAGCTCCTACGAGCAGTACTTC
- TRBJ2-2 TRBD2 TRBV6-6 CASSWTSPPGAGELFF TGTGCCAGCAGTTGGACTAGCCCCCCAGGGGCCGGGGAGCTGTTTTTT
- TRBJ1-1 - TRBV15 CATSSDFPGYTEAFF TGTGCCACCAGCAGCGACTTTCCTGGGTACACTGAAGCTTTCTTT
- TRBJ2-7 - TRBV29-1 CSVETWSYEQYF TGCAGCGTTGAAACATGGTCCTACGAGCAGTACTTC
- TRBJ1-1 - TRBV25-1 CASLTTFRGNTEAFF TGTGCCAGCCTTACCACATTTCGGGGGAACACTGAAGCTTTCTTT
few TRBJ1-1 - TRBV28 CASSLRGSRSEAFF TGTGCCAGCAGTCTGAGGGGTAGTCGGTCTGAAGCTTTCTTT
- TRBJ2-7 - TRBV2 CASSEGWGGSYEQYF TGTGCCAGCAGTGAAGGGTGGGGTGGGTCCTACGAGCAGTACTTC
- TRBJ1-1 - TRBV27 CASRRGFAGTEAFF TGTGCCAGTCGGCGGGGTTTCGCTGGCACTGAAGCTTTCTTT
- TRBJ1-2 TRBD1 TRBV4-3 CASSQDSGTGSWGRYTF TGCGCCAGCAGCCAAGACTCGGGGACAGGCTCGTGGGGCCGCTACACCTTC